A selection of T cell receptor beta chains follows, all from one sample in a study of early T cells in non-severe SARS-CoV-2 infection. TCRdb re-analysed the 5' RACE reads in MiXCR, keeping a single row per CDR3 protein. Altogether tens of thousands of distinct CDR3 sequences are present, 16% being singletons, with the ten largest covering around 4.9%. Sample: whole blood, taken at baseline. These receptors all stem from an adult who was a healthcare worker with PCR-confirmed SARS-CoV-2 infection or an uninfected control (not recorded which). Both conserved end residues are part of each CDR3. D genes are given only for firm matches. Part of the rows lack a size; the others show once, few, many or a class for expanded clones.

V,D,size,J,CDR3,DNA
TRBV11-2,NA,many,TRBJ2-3,CASSLPGRGADTQYF,TGTGCCAGCAGCTTACCGGGAAGGGGGGCAGATACGCAGTATTTT
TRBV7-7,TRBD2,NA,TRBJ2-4,CASSLDTSSGRSKNIQYF,TGTGCCAGCAGCTTAGATACGTCTAGCGGGAGGTCCAAAAACATTCAGTACTTC
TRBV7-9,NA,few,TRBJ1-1,CASSSITSPSEAFF,TGTGCCAGCAGCTCAATTACGTCTCCGAGTGAAGCTTTCTTT
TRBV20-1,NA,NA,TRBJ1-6,CSATHPNSPLHF,TGCAGTGCGACCCATCCAAATTCACCCCTCCACTTT
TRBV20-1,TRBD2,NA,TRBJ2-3,CSAYAGVTDTQYF,TGCAGTGCGTATGCGGGAGTTACAGATACGCAGTATTTT
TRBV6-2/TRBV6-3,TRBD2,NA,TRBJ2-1,CASRPLAGGPGEQFF,TGTGCCAGCAGACCCCTAGCGGGAGGGCCCGGTGAGCAGTTCTTC
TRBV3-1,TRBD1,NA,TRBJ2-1,CASRRTGGDNEQFF,TGTGCCAGCAGACGGACAGGGGGTGACAATGAGCAGTTCTTC
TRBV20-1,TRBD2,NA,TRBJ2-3,CSAPTLAGGGDTQYF,TGCAGTGCCCCTACTCTAGCGGGAGGTGGGGATACGCAGTATTTT
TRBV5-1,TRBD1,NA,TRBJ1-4,CASSTGTGEKLFF,TGCGCCAGCAGCACTGGGACAGGTGAAAAACTGTTTTTT
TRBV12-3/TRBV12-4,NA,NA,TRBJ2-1,CASSSGPGEQFF,TGTGCCAGCAGTTCCGGCCCAGGGGAGCAGTTCTTC
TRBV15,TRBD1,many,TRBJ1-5,CATSRQGGNQPQHF,TGTGCCACCAGCAGACAGGGGGGGAATCAGCCCCAGCATTTT
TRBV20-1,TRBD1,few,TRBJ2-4,CSAQGRGQNIQYF,TGCAGTGCTCAGGGCAGGGGGCAAAACATTCAGTACTTC
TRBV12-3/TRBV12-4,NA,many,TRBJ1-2,CASSPGQHYGYTF,TGTGCCAGCAGTCCCGGACAGCACTATGGCTACACCTTC
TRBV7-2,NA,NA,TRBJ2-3,CASSLEREVDTQYF,TGTGCCAGCAGCTTAGAGAGGGAGGTGGATACGCAGTATTTT
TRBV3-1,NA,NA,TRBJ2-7,CASSQRGSYEQYF,TGTGCCAGCAGCCAGAGGGGCTCCTACGAGCAGTACTTC
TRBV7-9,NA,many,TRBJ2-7,CASSLDRNLYEQYF,TGTGCCAGCAGCCTCGACCGGAACCTCTACGAGCAGTACTTC
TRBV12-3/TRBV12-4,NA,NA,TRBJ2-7,CASSTTRYEQYF,TGTGCCAGCAGCACGACTCGCTACGAGCAGTACTTC
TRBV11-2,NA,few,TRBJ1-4,CASSIRGAGNEKLFF,TGTGCCAGCAGCATTAGGGGGGCCGGGAATGAAAAACTGTTTTTT
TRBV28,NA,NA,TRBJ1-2,CASSLSGAKPGDYGYTF,TGTGCCAGCAGTTTATCAGGGGCCAAACCTGGGGACTATGGCTACACCTTC
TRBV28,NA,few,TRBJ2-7,CASRPPGREQYF,TGTGCCAGCAGGCCCCCGGGTAGGGAGCAGTACTTC
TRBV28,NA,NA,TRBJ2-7,CASSLWPPYEQYF,TGTGCCAGCAGTTTATGGCCGCCCTACGAGCAGTACTTC
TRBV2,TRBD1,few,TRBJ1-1,CASSSGGQSEAFF,TGTGCCAGCAGTAGTGGGGGACAGAGTGAAGCTTTCTTT
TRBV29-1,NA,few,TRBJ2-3,CSVGSGGITDTQYF,TGCAGCGTTGGATCGGGCGGGATCACAGATACGCAGTATTTT
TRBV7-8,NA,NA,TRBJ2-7,CASSSQGYAYEQYF,TGTGCCAGCAGCTCCCAGGGCTATGCCTACGAGCAGTACTTC
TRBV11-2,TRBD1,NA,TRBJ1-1,CASSHTQTGSTEAFF,TGTGCCAGCAGCCACACTCAGACAGGGAGCACTGAAGCTTTCTTT
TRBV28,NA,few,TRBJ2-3,CASSFRGARGDTQYF,TGTGCCAGCAGTTTTAGGGGGGCGCGTGGAGATACGCAGTATTTT
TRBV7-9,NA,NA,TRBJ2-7,CASSSKRHEQYF,TGTGCCAGCAGCTCGAAGAGGCACGAGCAGTACTTC
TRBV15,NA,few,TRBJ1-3,CATSRDYRGSGNTIYF,TGTGCCACCAGCAGAGATTATAGAGGCTCTGGAAACACCATATATTTT
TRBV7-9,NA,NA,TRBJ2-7,CASSPKGPYEQYF,TGTGCCAGCAGCCCGAAGGGGCCCTACGAGCAGTACTTC